This T cell receptor beta chain was obtained from a study of blood T cell repertoires in COVID-19. The wider study: Donors in the United States, Italy and Spain gave samples during acute or convalescent COVID-19.

Measured with immunoSEQ multiplex PCR; TCRdb has only the in-frame clones, and not every one. Here the sample spans more than 300,000 clones, 83% being singletons. The germline gives CDR1 MNHEY, CDR2 SMNVEV (reference sequence). There are 13 residues in the CDR3. The V and J ends lost 5 bases and 4 bases, in that order; junction bases with no gene match: 2. Sequencing was carried out using peripheral blood. The receptor was derived from a woman between 45 and 65 years old with acute or convalescent COVID-19. The V gene is TRBV27, the J gene TRBJ1-5; 7 positions match TRBD1. The CDR3 loop is CASSDRDNQPQHF. In DNA, the CDR3 is TGTGCCAGCAGTGACAGGGATAATCAGCCCCAGCATTTT.